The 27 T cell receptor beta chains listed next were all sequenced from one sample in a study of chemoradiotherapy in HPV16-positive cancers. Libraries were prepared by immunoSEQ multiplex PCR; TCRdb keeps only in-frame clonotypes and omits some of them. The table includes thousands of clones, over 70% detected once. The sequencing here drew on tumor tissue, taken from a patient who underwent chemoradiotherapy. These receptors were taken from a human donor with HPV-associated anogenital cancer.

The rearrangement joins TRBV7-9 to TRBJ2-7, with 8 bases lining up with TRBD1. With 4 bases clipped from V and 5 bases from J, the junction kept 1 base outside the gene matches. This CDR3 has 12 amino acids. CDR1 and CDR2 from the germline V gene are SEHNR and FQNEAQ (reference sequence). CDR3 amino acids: CASSSTGDEQYF. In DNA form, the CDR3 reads TGTGCCAGCAGCTCGACAGGGGACGAGCAGTACTTC. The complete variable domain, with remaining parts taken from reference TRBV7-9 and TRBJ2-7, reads DTGVSQNPRHKITKRGQNVTFRCDPISEHNRLYWYRQTLGQGPEFLTYFQNEAQLEKSRLLSDRFSAERPKGSFSTLEIQRTEQGDSAMYLCASSSTGDEQYFGPGTRLTVT.

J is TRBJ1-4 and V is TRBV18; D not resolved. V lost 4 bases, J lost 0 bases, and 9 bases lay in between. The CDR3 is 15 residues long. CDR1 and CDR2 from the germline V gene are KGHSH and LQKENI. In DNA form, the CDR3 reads TGTGCCAGCTCACGCCGACGGTCAACTAATGAAAAACTGTTTTTT. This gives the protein CASSRRRSTNEKLFF.

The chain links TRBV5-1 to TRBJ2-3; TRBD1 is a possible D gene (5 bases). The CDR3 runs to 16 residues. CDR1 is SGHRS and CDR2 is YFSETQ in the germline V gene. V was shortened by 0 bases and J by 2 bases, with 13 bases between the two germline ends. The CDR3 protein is CASSLDGRAFTDTQYF. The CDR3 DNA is TGCGCCAGCAGCTTGGATGGCAGGGCTTTCACAGATACGCAGTATTTT.

This chain's CDR3 is CASSVPVSNTGELFF. CDR3 nucleotide sequence: TGCGCCAGCTCCGTTCCGGTTTCGAACACCGGGGAGCTGTTTTTT. The chain links TRBV4-1 to TRBJ2-2, with D uncertain. Germline loops: CDR1 MGHRA, CDR2 YSYEKL. V lost 8 bases to trimming and J lost 0 bases, with 13 bases between them. This CDR3 contains 15 residues.

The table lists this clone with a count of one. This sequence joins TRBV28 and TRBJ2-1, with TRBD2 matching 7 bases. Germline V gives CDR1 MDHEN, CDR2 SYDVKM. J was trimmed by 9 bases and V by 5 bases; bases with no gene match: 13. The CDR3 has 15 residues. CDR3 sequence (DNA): TGTGCCAGCAGTCTCTCCCTCTCGGGGGGACCTGAGCAGTTCTTC. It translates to CASSLSLSGGPEQFF.

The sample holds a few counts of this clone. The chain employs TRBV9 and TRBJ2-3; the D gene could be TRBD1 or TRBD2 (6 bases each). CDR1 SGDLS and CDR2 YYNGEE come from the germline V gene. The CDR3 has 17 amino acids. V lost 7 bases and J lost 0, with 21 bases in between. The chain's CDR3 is CASSGSTGGRSTDTQYF. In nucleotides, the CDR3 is TGTGCCAGCTCTGGGTCTACCGGGGGCCGGAGCACAGATACGCAGTATTTT.

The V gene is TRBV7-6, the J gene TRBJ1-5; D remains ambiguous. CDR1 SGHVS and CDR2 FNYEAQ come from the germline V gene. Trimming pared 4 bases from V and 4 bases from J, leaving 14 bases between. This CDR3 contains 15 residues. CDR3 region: CASSSLAGRNQPQHF. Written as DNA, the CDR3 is TGTGCCAGCAGCTCCCTCGCCGGCCGTAATCAGCCCCAGCATTTT. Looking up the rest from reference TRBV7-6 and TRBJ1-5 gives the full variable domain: GAGVSQSPRYKVTKRGQDVALRCDPISGHVSLYWYRQALGQGPEFLTYFNYEAQQDKSGLPNDRFSAERPEGSISTLTIQRTEQRDSAMYRCASSSLAGRNQPQHFGDGTRLSIL.

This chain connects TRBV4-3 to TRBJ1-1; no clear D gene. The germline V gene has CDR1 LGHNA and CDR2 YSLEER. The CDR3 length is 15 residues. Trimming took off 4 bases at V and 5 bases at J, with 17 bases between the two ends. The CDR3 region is CASSPSQLGRTEAFF. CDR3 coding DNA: TGCGCCAGCAGCCCCAGTCAGCTGGGGAGGACTGAAGCTTTCTTT.

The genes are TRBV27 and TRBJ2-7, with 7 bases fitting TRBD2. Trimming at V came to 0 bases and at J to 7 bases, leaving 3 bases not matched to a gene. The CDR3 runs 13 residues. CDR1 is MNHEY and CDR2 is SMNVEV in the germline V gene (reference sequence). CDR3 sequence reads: CASSLSVGGEQYF. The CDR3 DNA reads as TGTGCCAGCAGTTTATCGGTCGGGGGGGAGCAGTACTTC.

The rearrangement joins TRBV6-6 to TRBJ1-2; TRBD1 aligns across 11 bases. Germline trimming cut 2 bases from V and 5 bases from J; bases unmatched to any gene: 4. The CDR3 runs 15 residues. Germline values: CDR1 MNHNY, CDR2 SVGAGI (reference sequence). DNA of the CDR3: TGTGCCAGCAGTTACGGTCGGGACAGGGGGTATGGCTACACCTTC. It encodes CASSYGRDRGYGYTF.

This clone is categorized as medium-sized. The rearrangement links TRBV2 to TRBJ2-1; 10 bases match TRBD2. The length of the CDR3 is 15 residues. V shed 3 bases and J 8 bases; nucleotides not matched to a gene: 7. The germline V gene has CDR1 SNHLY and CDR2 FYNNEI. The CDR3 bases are TGTGCCAGCAGTGAGGGGCTAGCGGGGGTTCATGAGCAGTTCTTC. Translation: CASSEGLAGVHEQFF.

In DNA form, the CDR3 reads TGTGCCTGGAGTGTTCAGGGCAGGGGGCGAACTAATGAAAAACTGTTTTTT. Its protein is CAWSVQGRGRTNEKLFF. This chain links TRBV30 with TRBJ1-4; 8 nucleotides agree with TRBD1. The CDR3 runs to 17 residues. Germline loops: CDR1 GTSNPN, CDR2 SVGIG (reference sequence). After removal of 0 bases from V and 1 base from J, the junction contained 7 bases not matched to a gene.

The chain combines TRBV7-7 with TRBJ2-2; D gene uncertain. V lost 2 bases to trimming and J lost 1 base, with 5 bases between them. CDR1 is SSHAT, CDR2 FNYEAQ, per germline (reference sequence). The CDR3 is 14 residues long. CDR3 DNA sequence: TGTGCCAGCAGCTTAAAACAGAACACCGGGGAGCTGTTTTTT. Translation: CASSLKQNTGELFF.

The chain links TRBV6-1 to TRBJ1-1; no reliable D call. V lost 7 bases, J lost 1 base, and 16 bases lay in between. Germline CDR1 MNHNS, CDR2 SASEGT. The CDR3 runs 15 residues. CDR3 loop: CASTPVRQSNTEAFF. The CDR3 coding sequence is TGTGCCAGCACGCCGGTTAGGCAGTCGAACACTGAAGCTTTCTTT.

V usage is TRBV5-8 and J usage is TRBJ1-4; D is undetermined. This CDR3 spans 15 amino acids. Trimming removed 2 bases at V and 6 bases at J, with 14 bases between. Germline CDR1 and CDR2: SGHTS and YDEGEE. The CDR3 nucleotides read TGTGCCAGCAGCTTTGTGGGCGGAAAAGATGAAAAACTGTTTTTT. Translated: CASSFVGGKDEKLFF. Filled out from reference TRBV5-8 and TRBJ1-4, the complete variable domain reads EAGVTQSPTHLIKTRGQQATLRCSPISGHTSVYWYQQALGLGLQFLLWYDEGEERNRGNFPPRFSGRQFPNYSSELNVNALELEDSALYLCASSFVGGKDEKLFFGSGTQLSVL.

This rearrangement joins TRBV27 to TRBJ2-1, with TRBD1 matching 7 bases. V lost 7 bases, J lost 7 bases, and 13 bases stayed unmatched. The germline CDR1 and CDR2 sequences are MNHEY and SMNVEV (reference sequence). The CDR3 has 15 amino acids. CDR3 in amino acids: CASIPRDRYENEQFF. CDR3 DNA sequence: TGTGCCAGCATTCCACGGGACAGATACGAGAATGAGCAGTTCTTC.

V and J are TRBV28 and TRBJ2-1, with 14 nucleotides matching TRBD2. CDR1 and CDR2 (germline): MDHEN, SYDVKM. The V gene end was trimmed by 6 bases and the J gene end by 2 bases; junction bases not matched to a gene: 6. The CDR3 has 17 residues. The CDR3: CASSHRLAGGPYNEQFF. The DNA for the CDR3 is TGTGCCAGCAGCCACCGACTAGCGGGAGGGCCCTACAATGAGCAGTTCTTC.

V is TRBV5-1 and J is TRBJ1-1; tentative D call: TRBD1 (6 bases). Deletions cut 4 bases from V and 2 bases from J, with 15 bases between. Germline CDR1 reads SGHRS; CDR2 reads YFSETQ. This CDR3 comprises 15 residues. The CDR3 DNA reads TGCGCCAGCAGCCCTGGGGGCAGTTATAACACTGAAGCTTTCTTT. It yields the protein CASSPGGSYNTEAFF.

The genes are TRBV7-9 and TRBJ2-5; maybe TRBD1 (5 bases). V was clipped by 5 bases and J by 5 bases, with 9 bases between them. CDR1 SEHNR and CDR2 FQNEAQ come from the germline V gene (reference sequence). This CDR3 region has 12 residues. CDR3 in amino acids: CASSLGLETQYF. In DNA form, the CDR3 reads TGTGCCAGCAGCCTGGGGCTGGAGACCCAGTACTTC.

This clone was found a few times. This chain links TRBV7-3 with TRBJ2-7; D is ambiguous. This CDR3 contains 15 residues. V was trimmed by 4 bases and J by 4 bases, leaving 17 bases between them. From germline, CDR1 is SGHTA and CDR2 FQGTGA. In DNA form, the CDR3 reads TGTGCCAGCAGCTCCCCCATACCGGAGATGTACGAGCAGTACTTC. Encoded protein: CASSSPIPEMYEQYF.

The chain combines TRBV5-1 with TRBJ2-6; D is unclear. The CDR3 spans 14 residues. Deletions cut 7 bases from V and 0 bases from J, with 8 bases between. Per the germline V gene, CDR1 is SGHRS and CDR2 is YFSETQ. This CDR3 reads CASSTASGANVLTF. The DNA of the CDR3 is TGCGCCAGCTCGACGGCCTCTGGGGCCAACGTCCTGACTTTC.

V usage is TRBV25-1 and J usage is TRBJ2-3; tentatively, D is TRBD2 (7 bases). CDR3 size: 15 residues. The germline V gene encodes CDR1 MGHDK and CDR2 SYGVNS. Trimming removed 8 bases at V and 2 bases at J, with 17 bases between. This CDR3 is CASLSRGAATDTQYF. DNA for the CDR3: TGTGCCAGCTTATCCCGGGGGGCCGCCACAGATACGCAGTATTTT.

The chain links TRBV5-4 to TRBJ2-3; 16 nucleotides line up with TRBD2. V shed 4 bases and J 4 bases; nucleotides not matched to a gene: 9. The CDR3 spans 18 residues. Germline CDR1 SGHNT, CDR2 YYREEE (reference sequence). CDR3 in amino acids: CASSGGLAGGGSADTQYF. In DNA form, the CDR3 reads TGTGCCAGCAGCGGGGGACTAGCGGGAGGGGGAAGCGCAGATACGCAGTATTTT.

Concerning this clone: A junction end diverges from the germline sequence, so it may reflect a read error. The CDR3 sequence is CLANEQFF. The CDR3 bases are TGCCTGGCCAATGAGCAGTTCTTC. The rearrangement links TRBV30 to TRBJ2-1; no clear D. Germline values: CDR1 GTSNPN, CDR2 SVGIG (reference sequence). The CDR3 consists of 8 residues.

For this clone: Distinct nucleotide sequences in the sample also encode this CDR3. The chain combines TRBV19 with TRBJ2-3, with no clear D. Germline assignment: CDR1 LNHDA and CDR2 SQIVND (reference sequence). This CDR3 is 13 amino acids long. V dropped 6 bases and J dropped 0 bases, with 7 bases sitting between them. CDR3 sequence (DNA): TGTGCCAGTAGCGGTTCTAGCACAGATACGCAGTATTTT. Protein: CASSGSSTDTQYF. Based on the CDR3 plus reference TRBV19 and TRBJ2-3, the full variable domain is DGGITQSPKYLFRKEGQNVTLSCEQNLNHDAMYWYRQDPGQGLRLIYYSQIVNDFQKGDIAEGYSVSREKKESFPLTVTSAQKNPTAFYLCASSGSSTDTQYFGPGTRLTVL.

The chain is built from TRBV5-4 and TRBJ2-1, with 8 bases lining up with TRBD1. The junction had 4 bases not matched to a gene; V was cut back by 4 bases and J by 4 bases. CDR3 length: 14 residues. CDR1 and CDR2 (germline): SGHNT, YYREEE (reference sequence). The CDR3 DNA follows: TGTGCCAGCAGCCGTTGGGACAGGTACAATGAGCAGTTCTTC. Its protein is CASSRWDRYNEQFF.

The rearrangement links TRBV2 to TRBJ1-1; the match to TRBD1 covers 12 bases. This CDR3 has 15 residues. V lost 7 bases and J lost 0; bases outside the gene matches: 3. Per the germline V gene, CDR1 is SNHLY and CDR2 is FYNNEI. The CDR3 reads CASTGQGAMNTEAFF. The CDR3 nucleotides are TGTGCCAGCACGGGACAGGGGGCGATGAACACTGAAGCTTTCTTT.